This TCR beta chain is drawn from a study of blood T cell repertoires in COVID-19. In the study overall: The analysed material was cDNA or gDNA that came from T cells, B-cell-depleted T cells, or PBMCs.

The germline V and J ends were trimmed by 6 bases and 5 bases, with 7 bases remaining between them. CDR1 is DFQATT and CDR2 is SNEGSKA in the germline V gene (reference sequence). The CDR3 runs 11 residues. Sequenced by immunoSEQ multiplex PCR; TCRdb stores in-frame clones only, minus some. The sample contains some 230,000 clones, roughly 80% of which appear only once. V usage is TRBV20-1 and J usage is TRBJ2-2; no reliable D call. Sequenced sample: peripheral blood. This clonotype originated in a woman aged 60-75 years who had recovered from COVID-19. The CDR3 region has the DNA TGCAGTGCCCTTACTACCGGGGAGCTGTTTTTT. Its translation is CSALTTGELFF.